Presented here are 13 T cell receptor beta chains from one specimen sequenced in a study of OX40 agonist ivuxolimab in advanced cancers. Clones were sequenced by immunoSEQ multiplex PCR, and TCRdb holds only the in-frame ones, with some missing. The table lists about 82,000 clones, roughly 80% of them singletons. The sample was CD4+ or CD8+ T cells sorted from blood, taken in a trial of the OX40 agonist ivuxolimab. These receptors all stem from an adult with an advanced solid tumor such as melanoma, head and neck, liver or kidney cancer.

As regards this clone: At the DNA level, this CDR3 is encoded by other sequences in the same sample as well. CDR3 nucleotides: TGCGCCAGCAGCCAGGTGAGATTTCAGCCCCAGCATTTT. It translates to CASSQVRFQPQHF. The V and J genes are TRBV4-3 and TRBJ1-5; unclear D gene. The germline V gene encodes CDR1 LGHNA and CDR2 YSLEER. The ends were cut back, 3 bases at V and 6 bases at J, with 9 bases in the middle. This CDR3 spans 13 amino acids.

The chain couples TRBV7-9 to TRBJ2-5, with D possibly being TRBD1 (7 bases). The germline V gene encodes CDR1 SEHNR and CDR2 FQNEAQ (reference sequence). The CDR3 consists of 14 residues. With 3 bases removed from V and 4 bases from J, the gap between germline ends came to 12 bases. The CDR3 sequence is CASSFRQGGETQYF. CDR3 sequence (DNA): TGTGCCAGCAGCTTCCGACAGGGAGGAGAGACCCAGTACTTC. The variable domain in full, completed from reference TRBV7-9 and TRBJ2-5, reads DTGVSQNPRHKITKRGQNVTFRCDPISEHNRLYWYRQTLGQGPEFLTYFQNEAQLEKSRLLSDRFSAERPKGSFSTLEIQRTEQGDSAMYLCASSFRQGGETQYFGPGTRLLVL.

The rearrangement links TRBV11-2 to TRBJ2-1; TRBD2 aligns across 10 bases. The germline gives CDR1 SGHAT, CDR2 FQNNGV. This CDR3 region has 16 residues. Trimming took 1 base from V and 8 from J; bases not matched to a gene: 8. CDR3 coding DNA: TGTGCCAGCAGCTTAGGTCATACTAGCGGGATCGATGAGCAGTTCTTC. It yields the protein CASSLGHTSGIDEQFF.

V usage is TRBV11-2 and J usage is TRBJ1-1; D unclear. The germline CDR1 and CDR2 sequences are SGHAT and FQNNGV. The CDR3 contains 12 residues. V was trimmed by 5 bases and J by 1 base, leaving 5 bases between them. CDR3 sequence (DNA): TGTGCCAGCAGCCCGGAGAACACTGAAGCTTTCTTT. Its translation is CASSPENTEAFF.

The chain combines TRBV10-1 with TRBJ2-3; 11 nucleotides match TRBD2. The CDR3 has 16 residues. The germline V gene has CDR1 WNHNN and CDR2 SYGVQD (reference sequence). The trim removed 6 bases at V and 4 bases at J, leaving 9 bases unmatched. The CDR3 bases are TGCGCCAGCAGCATACAGACTAGCGGGGTCCCAGATACGCAGTATTTT. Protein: CASSIQTSGVPDTQYF.

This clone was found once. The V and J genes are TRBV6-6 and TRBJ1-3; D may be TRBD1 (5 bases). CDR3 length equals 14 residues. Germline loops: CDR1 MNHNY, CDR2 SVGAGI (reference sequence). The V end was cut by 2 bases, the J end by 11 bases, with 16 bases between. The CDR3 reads CASSYLWGDLAIYF. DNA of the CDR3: TGTGCCAGCAGTTACCTATGGGGGGACTTAGCCATATATTTT.

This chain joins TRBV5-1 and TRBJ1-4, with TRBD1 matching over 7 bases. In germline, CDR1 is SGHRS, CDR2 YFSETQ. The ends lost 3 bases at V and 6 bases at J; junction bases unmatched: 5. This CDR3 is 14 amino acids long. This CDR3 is CASSSGQYDEKLFF. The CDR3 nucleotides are TGCGCCAGCAGCTCGGGACAGTATGATGAAAAACTGTTTTTT. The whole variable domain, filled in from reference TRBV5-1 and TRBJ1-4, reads KAGVTQTPRYLIKTRGQQVTLSCSPISGHRSVSWYQQTPGQGLQFLFEYFSETQRNKGNFPGRFSGRQFSNSRSEMNVSTLELGDSALYLCASSSGQYDEKLFFGSGTQLSVL.

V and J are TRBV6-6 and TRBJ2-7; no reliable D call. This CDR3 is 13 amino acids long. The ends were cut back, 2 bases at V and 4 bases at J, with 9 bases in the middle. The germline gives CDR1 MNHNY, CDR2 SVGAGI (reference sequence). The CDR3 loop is CASSYAWGYEQYF. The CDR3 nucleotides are TGTGCCAGCAGTTACGCATGGGGTTACGAGCAGTACTTC.

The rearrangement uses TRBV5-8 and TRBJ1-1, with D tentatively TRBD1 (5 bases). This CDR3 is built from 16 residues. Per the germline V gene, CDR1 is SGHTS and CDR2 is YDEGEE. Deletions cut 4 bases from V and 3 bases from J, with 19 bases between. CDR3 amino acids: CASSPGLSGGDTEAFF. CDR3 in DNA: TGTGCCAGCAGCCCGGGACTTTCTGGGGGGGACACTGAAGCTTTCTTT.

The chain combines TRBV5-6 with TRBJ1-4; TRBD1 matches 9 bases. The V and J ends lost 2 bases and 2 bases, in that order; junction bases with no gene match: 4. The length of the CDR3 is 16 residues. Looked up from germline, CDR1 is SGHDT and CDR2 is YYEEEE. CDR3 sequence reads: CASSFPGQGTNEKLFF. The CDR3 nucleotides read TGTGCCAGCAGCTTTCCGGGACAGGGCACTAATGAAAAACTGTTTTTT. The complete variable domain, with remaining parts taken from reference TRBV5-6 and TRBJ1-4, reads DAGVTQSPTHLIKTRGQQVTLRCSPKSGHDTVSWYQQALGQGPQFIFQYYEEEERQRGNFPDRFSGHQFPNYSSELNVNALLLGDSALYLCASSFPGQGTNEKLFFGSGTQLSVL.

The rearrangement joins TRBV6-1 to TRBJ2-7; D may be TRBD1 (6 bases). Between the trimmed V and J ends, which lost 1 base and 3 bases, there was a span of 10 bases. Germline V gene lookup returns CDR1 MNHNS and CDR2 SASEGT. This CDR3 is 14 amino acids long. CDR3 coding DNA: TGTGCCAGCAGTGAAGTCCGGGACAACTACGAGCAGTACTTC. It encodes CASSEVRDNYEQYF.

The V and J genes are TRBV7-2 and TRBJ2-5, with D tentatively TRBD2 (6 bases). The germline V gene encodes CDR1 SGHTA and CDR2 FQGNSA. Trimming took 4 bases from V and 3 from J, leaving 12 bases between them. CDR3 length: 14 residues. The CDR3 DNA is TGTGCCAGCAGCTCTGGACTACCAAAAGAGACCCAGTACTTC. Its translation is CASSSGLPKETQYF.

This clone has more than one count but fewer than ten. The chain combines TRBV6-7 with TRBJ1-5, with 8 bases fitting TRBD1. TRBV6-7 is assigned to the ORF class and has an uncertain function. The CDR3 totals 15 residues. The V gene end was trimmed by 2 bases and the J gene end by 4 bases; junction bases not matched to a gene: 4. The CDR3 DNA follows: TGTGCCAGCAGTTACGGAACAGGGGGGAATCAGCCCCAGCATTTT. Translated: CASSYGTGGNQPQHF.